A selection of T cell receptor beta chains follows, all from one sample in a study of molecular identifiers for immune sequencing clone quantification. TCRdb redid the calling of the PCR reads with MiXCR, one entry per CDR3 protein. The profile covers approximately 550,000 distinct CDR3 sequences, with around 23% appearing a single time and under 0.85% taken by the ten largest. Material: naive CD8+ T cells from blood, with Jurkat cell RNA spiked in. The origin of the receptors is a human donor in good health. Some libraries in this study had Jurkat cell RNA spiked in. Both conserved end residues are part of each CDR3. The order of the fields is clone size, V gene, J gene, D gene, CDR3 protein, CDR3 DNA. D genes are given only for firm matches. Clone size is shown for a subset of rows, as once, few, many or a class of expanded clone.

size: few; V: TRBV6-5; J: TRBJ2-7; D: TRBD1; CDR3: CASSYSGQTYEQYF; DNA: TGTGCCAGCAGTTACTCGGGACAGACCTACGAGCAGTACTTC
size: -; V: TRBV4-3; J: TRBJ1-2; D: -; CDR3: CASSQDGLSNYGYTF; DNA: TGCGCCAGCAGCCAAGATGGGTTATCTAACTATGGCTACACCTTC
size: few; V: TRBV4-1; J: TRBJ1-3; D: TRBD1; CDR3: CASSQGRQGASSGNTIYF; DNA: TGCGCCAGCAGCCAAGGGCGACAGGGGGCCAGCTCTGGAAACACCATATATTTT
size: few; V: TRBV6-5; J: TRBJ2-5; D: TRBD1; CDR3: CASSKEQGQQETQYF; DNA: TGTGCCAGCAGTAAAGAACAGGGGCAGCAAGAGACCCAGTACTTC
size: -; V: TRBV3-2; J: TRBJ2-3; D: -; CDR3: CASSQPLGTQYF; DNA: TGTGCTAGCAGCCAACCCCTCGGGACGCAGTATTTT
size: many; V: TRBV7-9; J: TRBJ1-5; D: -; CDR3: CASSQTGVDQPQHF; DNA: TGTGCCAGCAGCCAGACAGGCGTCGATCAGCCCCAGCATTTT
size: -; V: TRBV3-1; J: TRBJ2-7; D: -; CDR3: CAGSQDRDLGYEQYF; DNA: TGTGCCGGCAGCCAAGATAGGGACCTGGGCTACGAGCAGTACTTC
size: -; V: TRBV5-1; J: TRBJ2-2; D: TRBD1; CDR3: CASSLADRVHAGELFF; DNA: TGCGCCAGCAGCTTGGCCGACAGGGTCCATGCCGGGGAGCTGTTTTTT
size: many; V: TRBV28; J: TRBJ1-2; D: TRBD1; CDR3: CASSLNSGTGDAYGYTF; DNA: TGTGCCAGCAGTTTGAATTCCGGGACAGGAGACGCCTATGGCTACACCTTC
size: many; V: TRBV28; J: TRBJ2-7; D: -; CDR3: CASSFVSYYEQYF; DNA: TGTGCCAGCAGTTTCGTCAGTTACTACGAGCAGTACTTC
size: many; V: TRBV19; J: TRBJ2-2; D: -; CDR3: CASSGTGELFF; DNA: TGTGCCAGCTCGGGAACCGGGGAGCTGTTTTTT
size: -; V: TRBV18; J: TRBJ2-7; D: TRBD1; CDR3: CASSPGKGAYEQYF; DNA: TGTGCCAGCTCACCGGGGAAGGGGGCTTACGAGCAGTACTTC
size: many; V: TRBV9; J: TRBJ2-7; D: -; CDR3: CASSVGGGGEQYF; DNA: TGTGCCAGCAGCGTAGGAGGGGGGGGAGAGCAGTACTTC
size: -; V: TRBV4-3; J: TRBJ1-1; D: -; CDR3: CASSSTYRIWNTKAFF; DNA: TGCGCCAGCAGCTCTACCTACAGAATCTGGAACACTAAAGCTTTCTTT
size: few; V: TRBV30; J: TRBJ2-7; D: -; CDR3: CAWSEGGEQYF; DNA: TGTGCCTGGAGTGAAGGGGGGGAGCAGTACTTC
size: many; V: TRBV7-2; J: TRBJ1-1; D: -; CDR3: CASSLLEPPEAFF; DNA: TGTGCCAGCAGCCTACTAGAACCGCCCGAAGCTTTCTTT
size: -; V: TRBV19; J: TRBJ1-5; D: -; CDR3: CASSISGDNQPQHF; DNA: TGTGCCAGTAGTATATCAGGGGACAATCAGCCCCAGCATTTT
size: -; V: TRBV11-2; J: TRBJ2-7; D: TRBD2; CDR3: CASSLDWGGEQYF; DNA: TGTGCCAGCAGCTTAGATTGGGGGGGCGAGCAGTACTTC
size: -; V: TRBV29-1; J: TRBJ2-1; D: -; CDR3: CSVEGTTYNEQFF; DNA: TGCAGCGTTGAGGGGACAACTTACAATGAGCAGTTCTTC
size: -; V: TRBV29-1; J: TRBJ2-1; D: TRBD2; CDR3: CSAGGLSYNVQFF; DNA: TGCAGCGCGGGGGGGCTGTCCTACAATGTGCAGTTCTTC
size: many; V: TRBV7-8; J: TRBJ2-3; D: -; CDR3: CASSVGLSQYF; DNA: TGTGCCAGCAGCGTTGGATTGTCGCAGTATTTT
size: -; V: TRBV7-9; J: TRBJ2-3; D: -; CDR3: CASSPAGGVSTPDTQYF; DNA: TGTGCCAGCAGCCCCGCAGGAGGCGTTAGCACCCCAGATACGCAGTATTTT
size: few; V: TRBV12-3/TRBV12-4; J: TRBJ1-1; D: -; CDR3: CASSLTDVWDTEAFF; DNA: TGTGCCAGCAGTTTAACTGACGTATGGGACACTGAAGCTTTCTTT
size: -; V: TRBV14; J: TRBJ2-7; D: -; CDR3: CASSQVGRGGEQYF; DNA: TGTGCCAGCAGCCAAGTGGGTCGGGGAGGCGAGCAGTACTTC
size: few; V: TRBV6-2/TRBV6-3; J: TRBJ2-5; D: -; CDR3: CASTSTGPQETQYF; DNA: TGTGCCAGCACCTCGACAGGCCCCCAAGAGACCCAGTACTTC
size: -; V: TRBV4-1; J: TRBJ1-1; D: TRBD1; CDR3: CASSQALQGSAFF; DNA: TGCGCCAGCAGCCAAGCCTTACAGGGGAGTGCTTTCTTT
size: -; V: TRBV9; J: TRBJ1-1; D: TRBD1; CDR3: CASSVGQQNTEAFF; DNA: TGTGCCAGCAGCGTGGGACAGCAGAACACTGAAGCTTTCTTT
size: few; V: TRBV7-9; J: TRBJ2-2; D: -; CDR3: CASSWGPGELFF; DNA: TGTGCCAGCAGCTGGGGGCCCGGGGAGCTGTTTTTT
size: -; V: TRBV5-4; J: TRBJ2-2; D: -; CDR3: CASSLTRDTGELFF; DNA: TGTGCCAGCAGCTTGACCAGAGACACCGGGGAGCTGTTTTTT
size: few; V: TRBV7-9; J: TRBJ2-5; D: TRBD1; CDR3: CASSLMVTGEETQYF; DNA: TGTGCCAGCAGCCTAATGGTGACAGGGGAGGAGACCCAGTACTTC
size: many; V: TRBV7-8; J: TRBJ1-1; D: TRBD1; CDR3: CASSLAAGGRTEAFF; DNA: TGTGCCAGCAGCTTAGCGGCAGGGGGCAGGACTGAAGCTTTCTTT
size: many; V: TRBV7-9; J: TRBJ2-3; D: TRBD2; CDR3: CASSQPLAGGKDTQYF; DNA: TGTGCCAGCAGCCAGCCCCTAGCGGGGGGAAAAGATACGCAGTATTTT
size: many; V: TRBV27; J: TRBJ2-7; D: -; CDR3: CASRGLRYEQYF; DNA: TGTGCCAGCAGGGGGCTGAGGTACGAGCAGTACTTC
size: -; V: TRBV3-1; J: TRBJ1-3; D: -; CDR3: CASRQAESGNTIYF; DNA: TGTGCCAGCAGACAAGCGGAGTCTGGAAACACCATATATTTT
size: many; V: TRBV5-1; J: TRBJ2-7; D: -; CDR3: CASSLASSYEQYF; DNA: TGTGCCAGCAGCTTAGCTAGCAGCTACGAGCAGTACTTC
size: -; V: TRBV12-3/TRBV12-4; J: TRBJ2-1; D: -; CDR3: CASSLGPEQPEQFF; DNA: TGTGCCAGCAGTTTAGGCCCGGAGCAGCCAGAGCAGTTCTTC
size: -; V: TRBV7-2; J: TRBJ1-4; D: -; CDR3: CASSLTGPDAINEKLFF; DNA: TGTGCCAGCAGCTTAACCGGCCCGGACGCCATAAATGAAAAACTGTTTTTT